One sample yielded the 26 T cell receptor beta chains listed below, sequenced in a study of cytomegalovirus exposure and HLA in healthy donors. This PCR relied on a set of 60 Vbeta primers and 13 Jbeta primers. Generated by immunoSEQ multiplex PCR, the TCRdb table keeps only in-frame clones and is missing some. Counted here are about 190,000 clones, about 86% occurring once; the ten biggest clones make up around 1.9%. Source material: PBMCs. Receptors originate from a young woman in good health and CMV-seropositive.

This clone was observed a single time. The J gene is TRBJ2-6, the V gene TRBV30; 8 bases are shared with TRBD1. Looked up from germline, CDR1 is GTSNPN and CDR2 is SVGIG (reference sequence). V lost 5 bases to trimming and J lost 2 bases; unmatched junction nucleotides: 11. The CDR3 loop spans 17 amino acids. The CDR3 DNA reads TGTGCCTGGGTGAGACAGGGGAGACTTGCTGGGGCCAACGTCCTGACTTTC. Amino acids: CAWVRQGRLAGANVLTF.

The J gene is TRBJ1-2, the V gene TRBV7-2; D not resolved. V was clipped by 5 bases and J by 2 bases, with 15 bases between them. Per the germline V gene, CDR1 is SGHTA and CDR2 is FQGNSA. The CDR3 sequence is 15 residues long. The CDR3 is CASSIDARVNYGYTF. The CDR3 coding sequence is TGTGCCAGCAGCATCGATGCTCGGGTCAACTATGGCTACACCTTC.

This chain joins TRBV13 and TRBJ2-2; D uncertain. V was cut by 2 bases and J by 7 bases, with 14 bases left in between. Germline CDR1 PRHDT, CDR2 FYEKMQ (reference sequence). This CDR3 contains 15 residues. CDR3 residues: CASSLSTPLLGELFF. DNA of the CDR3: TGTGCCAGCAGCTTAAGCACTCCCCTGCTCGGGGAGCTGTTTTTT.

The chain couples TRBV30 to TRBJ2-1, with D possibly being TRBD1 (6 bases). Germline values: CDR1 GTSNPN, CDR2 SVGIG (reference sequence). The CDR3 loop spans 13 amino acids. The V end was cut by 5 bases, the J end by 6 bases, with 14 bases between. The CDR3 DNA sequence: TGTGCCTGGGGGACATCACCTGGCAATGAGCAGTTCTTC. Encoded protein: CAWGTSPGNEQFF.

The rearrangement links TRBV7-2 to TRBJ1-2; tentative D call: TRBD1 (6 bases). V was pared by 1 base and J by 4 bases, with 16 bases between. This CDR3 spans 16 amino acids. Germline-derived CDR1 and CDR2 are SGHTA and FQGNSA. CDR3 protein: CASSLVFVGQLYGYTF. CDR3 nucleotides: TGTGCCAGCAGCTTAGTATTCGTAGGACAGCTCTATGGCTACACCTTC.

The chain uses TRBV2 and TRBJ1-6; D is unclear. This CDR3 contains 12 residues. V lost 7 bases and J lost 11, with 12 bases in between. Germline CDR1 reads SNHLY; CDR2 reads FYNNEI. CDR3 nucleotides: TGTGCCAGCACCCCCTCCAGCGCACCCCTCCACTTT. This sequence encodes CASTPSSAPLHF.

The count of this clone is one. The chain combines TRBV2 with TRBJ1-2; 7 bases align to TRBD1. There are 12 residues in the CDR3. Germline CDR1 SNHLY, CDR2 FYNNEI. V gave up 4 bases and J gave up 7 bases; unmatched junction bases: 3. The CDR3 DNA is TGTGCCAGCAGTGGACAGGGCCCTGGCTACACCTTC. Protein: CASSGQGPGYTF.

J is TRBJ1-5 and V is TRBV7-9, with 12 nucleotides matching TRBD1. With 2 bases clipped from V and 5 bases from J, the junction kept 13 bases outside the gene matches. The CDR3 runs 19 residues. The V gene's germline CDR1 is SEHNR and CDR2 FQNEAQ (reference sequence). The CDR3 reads CASSLFQVGQGARDQPQHF. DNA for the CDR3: TGTGCCAGCAGCTTATTTCAGGTGGGACAGGGGGCGAGGGATCAGCCCCAGCATTTT.

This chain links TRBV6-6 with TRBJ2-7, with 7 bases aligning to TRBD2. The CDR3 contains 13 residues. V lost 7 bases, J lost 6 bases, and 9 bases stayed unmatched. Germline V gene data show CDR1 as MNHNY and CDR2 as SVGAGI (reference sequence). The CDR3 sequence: CASNYGGGGEQYF. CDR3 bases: TGTGCCAGCAATTATGGGGGGGGAGGCGAGCAGTACTTC.

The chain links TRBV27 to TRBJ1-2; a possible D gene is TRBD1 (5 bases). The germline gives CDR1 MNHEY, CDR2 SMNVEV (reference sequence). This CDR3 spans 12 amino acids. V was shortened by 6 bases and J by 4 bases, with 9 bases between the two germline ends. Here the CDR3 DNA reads TGTGCCAGCAGGAAAACAGGCTATGGCTACACCTTC. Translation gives CASRKTGYGYTF.

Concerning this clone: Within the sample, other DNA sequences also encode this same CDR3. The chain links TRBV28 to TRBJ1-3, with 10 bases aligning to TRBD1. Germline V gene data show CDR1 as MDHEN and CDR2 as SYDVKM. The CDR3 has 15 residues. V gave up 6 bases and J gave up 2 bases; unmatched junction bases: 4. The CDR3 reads CASSLDRGTGNTIYF. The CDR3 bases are TGTGCCAGCAGCCTGGACAGGGGGACTGGAAACACCATATATTTT.

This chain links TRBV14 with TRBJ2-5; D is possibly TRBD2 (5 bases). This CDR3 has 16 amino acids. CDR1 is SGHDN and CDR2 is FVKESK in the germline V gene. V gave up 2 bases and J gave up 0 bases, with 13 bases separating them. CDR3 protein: CASSQNEGAYQETQYF. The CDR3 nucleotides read TGTGCCAGCAGCCAAAATGAGGGCGCGTACCAAGAGACCCAGTACTTC.

CDR3 bases: TGTGCCAGCAGCGAGGGACTAGCGGGGGCAGACTCCTACGAGCAGTACTTC. This translates into CASSEGLAGADSYEQYF. The rearrangement joins TRBV9 to TRBJ2-7; 14 bases are shared with TRBD2. The CDR3 covers 17 residues. The V and J ends lost 3 bases and 0 bases, in that order; junction bases with no gene match: 5. From germline, CDR1 is SGDLS and CDR2 YYNGEE.

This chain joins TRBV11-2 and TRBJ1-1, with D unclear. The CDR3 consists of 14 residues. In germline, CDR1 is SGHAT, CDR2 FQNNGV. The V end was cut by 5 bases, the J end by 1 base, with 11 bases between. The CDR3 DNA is TGTGCCAGCAGCCTGTTGACTGGGAACACTGAAGCTTTCTTT. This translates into CASSLLTGNTEAFF. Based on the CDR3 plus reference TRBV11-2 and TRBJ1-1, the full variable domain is EAGVAQSPRYKIIEKRQSVAFWCNPISGHATLYWYQQILGQGPKLLIQFQNNGVVDDSQLPKDRFSAERLKGVDSTLKIQPAKLEDSAVYLCASSLLTGNTEAFFGQGTRLTVV.

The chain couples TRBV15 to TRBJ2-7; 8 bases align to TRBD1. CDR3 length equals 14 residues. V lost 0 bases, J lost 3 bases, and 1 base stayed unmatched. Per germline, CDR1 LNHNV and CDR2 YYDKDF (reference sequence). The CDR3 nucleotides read TGTGCCACCAGCAGAGACAGGGGGCACTACGAGCAGTACTTC. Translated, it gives CATSRDRGHYEQYF.

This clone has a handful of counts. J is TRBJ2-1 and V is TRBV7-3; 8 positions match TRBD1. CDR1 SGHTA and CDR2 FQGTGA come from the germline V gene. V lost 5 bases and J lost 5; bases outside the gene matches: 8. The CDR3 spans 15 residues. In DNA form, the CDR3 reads TGTGCCAGCAGCGCCCTAGGACAGGGTAACAATGAGCAGTTCTTC. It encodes CASSALGQGNNEQFF.

This CDR3 is CASSGQGLAGAPGTGELFF. CDR3 bases: TGTGCCAGCAGCGGTCAAGGACTAGCGGGGGCCCCGGGCACCGGGGAGCTGTTTTTT. The J gene is TRBJ2-2, the V gene TRBV11-3, with TRBD2 matching 13 bases. CDR3 size: 19 residues. CDR1 SGHNT and CDR2 YENEEA come from the germline V gene. V gave up 5 bases and J gave up 4 bases; unmatched junction bases: 13.

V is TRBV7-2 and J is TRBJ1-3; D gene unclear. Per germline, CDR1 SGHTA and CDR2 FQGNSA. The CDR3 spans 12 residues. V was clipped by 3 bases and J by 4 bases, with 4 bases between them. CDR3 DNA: TGTGCCAGCAGCTTCTCCGGAAACACCATATATTTT. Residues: CASSFSGNTIYF.

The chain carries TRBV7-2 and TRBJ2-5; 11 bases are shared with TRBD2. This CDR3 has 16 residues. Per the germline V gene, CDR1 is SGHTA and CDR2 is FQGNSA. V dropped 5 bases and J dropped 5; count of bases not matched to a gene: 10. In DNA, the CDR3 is TGTGCCAGCAGCGATAGCGGGGGGGCGGTGATCGAGACCCAGTACTTC. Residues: CASSDSGGAVIETQYF.

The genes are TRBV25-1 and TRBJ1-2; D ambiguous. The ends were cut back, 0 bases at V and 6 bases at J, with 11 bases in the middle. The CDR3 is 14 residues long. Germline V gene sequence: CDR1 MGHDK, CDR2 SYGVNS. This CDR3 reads CASSEYGAADGYTF. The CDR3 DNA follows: TGTGCCAGCAGTGAATACGGAGCCGCCGATGGCTACACCTTC.

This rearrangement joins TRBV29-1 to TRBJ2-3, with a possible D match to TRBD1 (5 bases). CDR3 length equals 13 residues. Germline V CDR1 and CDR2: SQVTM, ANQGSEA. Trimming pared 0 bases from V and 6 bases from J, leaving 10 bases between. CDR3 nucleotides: TGCAGCGTTGAAGAGGCAGGGTACGATACGCAGTATTTT. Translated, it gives CSVEEAGYDTQYF.

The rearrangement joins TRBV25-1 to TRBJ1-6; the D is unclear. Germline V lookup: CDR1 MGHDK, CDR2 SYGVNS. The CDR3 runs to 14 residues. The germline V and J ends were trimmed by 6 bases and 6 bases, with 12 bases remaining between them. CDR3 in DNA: TGTGCCAGCAGCCTAGATGGCAGTAATTCACCCCTCCACTTT. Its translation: CASSLDGSNSPLHF.

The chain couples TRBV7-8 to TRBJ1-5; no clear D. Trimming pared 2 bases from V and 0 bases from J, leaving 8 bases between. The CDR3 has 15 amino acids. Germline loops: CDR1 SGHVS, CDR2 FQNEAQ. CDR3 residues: CASSLNRYSNQPQHF. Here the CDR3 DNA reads TGTGCCAGCAGCTTAAACAGATATAGCAATCAGCCCCAGCATTTT.

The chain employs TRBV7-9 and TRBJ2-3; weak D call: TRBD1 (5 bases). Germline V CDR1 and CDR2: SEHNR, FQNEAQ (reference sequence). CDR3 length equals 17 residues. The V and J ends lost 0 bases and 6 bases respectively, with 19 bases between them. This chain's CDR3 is CASSLAAAFSGLDTQYF. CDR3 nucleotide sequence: TGTGCCAGCAGCTTAGCCGCGGCCTTCTCAGGGTTGGATACGCAGTATTTT. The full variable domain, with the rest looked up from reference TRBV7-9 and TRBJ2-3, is DTGVSQNPRHKITKRGQNVTFRCDPISEHNRLYWYRQTLGQGPEFLTYFQNEAQLEKSRLLSDRFSAERPKGSFSTLEIQRTEQGDSAMYLCASSLAAAFSGLDTQYFGPGTRLTVL.

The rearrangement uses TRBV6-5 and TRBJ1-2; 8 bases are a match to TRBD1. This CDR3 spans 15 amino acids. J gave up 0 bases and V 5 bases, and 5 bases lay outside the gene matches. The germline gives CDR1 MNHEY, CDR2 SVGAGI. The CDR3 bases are TGTGCCAGCAGTCAACCAGGGGGCCCTAACTATGGCTACACCTTC. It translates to CASSQPGGPNYGYTF.

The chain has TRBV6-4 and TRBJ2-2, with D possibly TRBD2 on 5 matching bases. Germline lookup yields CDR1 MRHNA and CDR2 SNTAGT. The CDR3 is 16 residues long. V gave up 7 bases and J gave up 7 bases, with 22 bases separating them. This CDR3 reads CASTPTGGVGDGELFF. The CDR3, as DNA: TGTGCCAGCACCCCGACCGGTGGGGTCGGGGACGGGGAGCTGTTTTTT.